Below, 20 T cell receptor beta chains from the same sample are listed, as sequenced in a study of CXCR3-negative and CXCR3-positive naive CD8 T cells. Through 5' RACE with UMI labels, the TRB cDNA libraries were prepared. TCRdb reprocessed the 5' RACE reads and reports one entry per CDR3 protein, with no DNA. The table counts 150,000 or so distinct CDR3 sequences; approximately 0.27% lies in the top ten. The antigens these receptors bind are not known. Overall study results and limits: Greater hydrophobicity was found in TRB CDR3s of CXCR3-positive naive cells than of CXCR3-negative naive cells.

Sequenced input: naive CXCR3+ CD8+ T cells from blood. Indicated subset: CD45RO-CCR7+CD27+CD95- naive CD8+ T cells expressing CXCR3 (TNR3+). All receptors derive from a human donor in good health. Some clones in this sample may be carry-over from other donors' samples.

V is TRBV27 and J is TRBJ2-7; TCRdb gives TRBD2 as the D gene, but with no DNA this cannot be confirmed. The CDR3 runs 15 residues. The germline V gene encodes CDR1 MNHEY and CDR2 SMNVEV (reference sequence). The CDR3 sequence: CASSLSPSGVDEQYF.

This chain links TRBV13 with TRBJ1-2. The germline gives CDR1 PRHDT, CDR2 FYEKMQ (reference sequence). The CDR3 loop spans 14 amino acids. The CDR3 sequence is CASSLAHLNYGYTF.

The V and J genes are TRBV7-2 and TRBJ2-1; the TCRdb D gene call, TRBD2, has no DNA to confirm it. The CDR3 totals 14 residues. Germline CDR1 and CDR2: SGHTA and FQGNSA. The CDR3 loop reads CASSKWTSGREQFF.

V is TRBV7-9 and J is TRBJ1-5; the TCRdb call, TRBD1, lacks DNA for checking. The germline V gene has CDR1 SEHNR and CDR2 FQNEAQ (reference sequence). CDR3 length: 15 residues. The CDR3 here is CASSFAGQGDQPQHF.

The rearrangement joins TRBV7-9 to TRBJ2-1; TCRdb calls TRBD1, which cannot be checked without DNA. Germline CDR1 SEHNR, CDR2 FQNEAQ (reference sequence). The CDR3 length is 16 residues. CDR3 amino acids: CASSDLEGGSYNEQFF.

The chain is built from TRBV11-2 and TRBJ2-7; TCRdb outputs TRBD2, but without DNA this stays unchecked. The CDR3 consists of 14 residues. Germline V gene lookup returns CDR1 SGHAT and CDR2 FQNNGV. CDR3 residues: CASSFEAGANGQYF.

This chain connects TRBV11-2 to TRBJ2-1; without DNA, the TCRdb call of TRBD2 cannot be checked. From germline, CDR1 is SGHAT and CDR2 FQNNGV. CDR3 size: 16 residues. CDR3 amino acids: CASSLVEGGLYNEQFF.

The rearrangement joins TRBV29-1 to TRBJ2-2; TCRdb proposes TRBD1, but this gene call is untestable without DNA. The CDR3 consists of 15 residues. The V gene's germline CDR1 is SQVTM and CDR2 ANQGSEA. The CDR3 region is CSVVGLESAGGELFF.

V and J are TRBV20-1 and TRBJ2-7. This CDR3 is built from 14 residues. CDR1 and CDR2 (germline): DFQATT, SNEGSKA (reference sequence). CDR3 sequence: CSALPRTESYEQYF.

The rearrangement joins TRBV7-9 to TRBJ1-2; absent DNA, TCRdb's TRBD1 call cannot be checked. Germline loops: CDR1 SEHNR, CDR2 FQNEAQ (reference sequence). CDR3 length equals 15 residues. This CDR3 is CASQGAVYSRHGYTF.

The V gene is TRBV5-5, the J gene TRBJ2-2; TCRdb's assignment of TRBD1 cannot be checked, as there is no DNA. Germline V lookup: CDR1 SGHKS, CDR2 YYEKEE (reference sequence). The CDR3 totals 16 residues. The CDR3 reads CASRQDRGTNTGELFF.

V and J are TRBV7-9 and TRBJ1-4. The CDR3 totals 14 residues. CDR1 and CDR2 from the germline V gene are SEHNR and FQNEAQ (reference sequence). The chain's CDR3 is CASSATTGNEKLFF.

This chain connects TRBV29-1 to TRBJ2-1; the D call of TRBD1 rests on TCRdb alone, since no DNA is present to check it. Germline values: CDR1 SQVTM, CDR2 ANQGSEA. The CDR3 spans 18 residues. CDR3 region: CSVESGATKFSSYNEQFF.

The J gene is TRBJ2-1, the V gene TRBV4-2; TCRdb's D gene call, TRBD2, goes unchecked for lack of DNA. The CDR3 consists of 16 residues. Germline values: CDR1 LGHNA, CDR2 YNFKEQ. The CDR3 spells CASSRGTSGGQNEQFF.

This rearrangement joins TRBV5-1 to TRBJ1-1; TCRdb returns TRBD1, unconfirmable since there is no DNA. Germline values: CDR1 SGHRS, CDR2 YFSETQ. This CDR3 is 13 amino acids long. The CDR3 sequence is CASSSTGGGEAFF.

The genes are TRBV12-3 or TRBV12-4 and TRBJ2-4; absent DNA, TCRdb's TRBD1 call cannot be checked. CDR3 length: 14 residues. CDR3 sequence reads: CASSSGTGPNIQYF.

The chain joins TRBV20-1 to TRBJ2-7; TCRdb calls TRBD1, which cannot be checked without DNA. CDR3 length equals 13 residues. CDR1 is DFQATT, CDR2 SNEGSKA, per germline (reference sequence). CDR3 amino acids: CSAARDNSYEQYF.

The chain recombines TRBV28 with TRBJ2-1; TCRdb selects TRBD1, and the lack of DNA leaves this call unchecked. CDR1 and CDR2 (germline): MDHEN, SYDVKM. This CDR3 region has 15 residues. The CDR3 sequence is CASSFSAISGGEQFF.

V is TRBV7-9 and J is TRBJ2-7; the D call of TRBD2 rests on TCRdb alone, since no DNA is present to check it. This CDR3 region has 14 residues. Germline V gene sequence: CDR1 SEHNR, CDR2 FQNEAQ (reference sequence). This CDR3 reads CASSSPQSVAGQYF.

The CDR3 protein is CASTPEKYNEQFF. The rearrangement joins TRBV12-3 or TRBV12-4 to TRBJ2-1; TCRdb names TRBD1, which stays unverified in the absence of DNA. This CDR3 region has 13 residues.